This note documents a single T cell receptor (beta chain) sequence. The antigen remains unidentified. Germline loops: CDR1 SGHTA, CDR2 FQGNSA. Trimming took off 6 bases at V and 8 bases at J, with 19 bases between the two ends. CDR3 length: 15 amino acids. This specimen belongs to a study of shared clonotypes between healthy human individuals. Data came from immunoSEQ multiplex PCR; TCRdb stores just in-frame clones and leaves some out. This table holds approximately 740,000 clones, approximately 79% found once. Regarding the study as a whole: The study found 4.5% to 6% of naive CD4 clonotypes shared across several donors.

Material for sequencing was memory CD4+ T cells sorted from blood. Stated subset: CD45RA-negative fraction. This sequence was found in a woman in her 30s in good health. V is TRBV7-2 and J is TRBJ1-4, with a tentative D call TRBD1 (6 bases). The CDR3 coding sequence is TGTGCCAGCAGGGAAAACAGGGCTAGGGGGGAAAAACTGTTTTTT. This sequence encodes CASRENRARGEKLFF.